The 30 T cell receptor beta chains below all came from one sample that was sequenced in a study of blood T cell repertoires in COVID-19. Only in-frame clones appear in the TCRdb table, and some are missing; sequencing was by immunoSEQ multiplex PCR. The profile covers about 66,000 clones, with 86% appearing a single time and 5.5% to 8.5% taken by the ten largest. The sequencing sample was made of peripheral blood. The receptors were sampled from a man aged 45-65 years with active COVID-19.

The chain joins TRBV16 to TRBJ1-1; perhaps TRBD1 as D (6 bases). In germline, CDR1 is KGHSY, CDR2 FQNENV. The V gene lost 2 bases and the J gene lost 11 bases, with 12 bases spanning the gap. The CDR3 has 12 residues. The CDR3 nucleotides read TGTGCCAGCAGCCAAAGGGGGTTTAGGGCTTTCTTT. It codes for CASSQRGFRAFF.

The gene calls are TRBV6-6 and TRBJ2-7, with 10 bases lining up with TRBD1. Germline CDR1 MNHNY, CDR2 SVGAGI (reference sequence). The CDR3 sequence is 13 residues long. Losses at the gene ends were 8 bases for V and 3 bases for J; bases not matched to a gene: 4. CDR3 sequence (DNA): TGTGCCAGCTTCGACAGGGGGCTCTACGAGCAGTACTTC. The encoded protein is CASFDRGLYEQYF.

This clone was counted a single time. The chain joins TRBV7-2 to TRBJ1-2; D gene uncertain. There are 16 residues in the CDR3. Germline V gene sequence: CDR1 SGHTA, CDR2 FQGNSA. Trimming stripped 5 bases from V and 5 bases from J, with 21 bases between. The CDR3 spells CASSIKVGRADYGYTF. The CDR3 DNA is TGTGCCAGCAGCATAAAGGTCGGGAGGGCTGATTATGGCTACACCTTC.

This clone has a single count. The rearrangement links TRBV9 to TRBJ2-3; TRBD1 aligns across 8 bases. Germline CDR1 and CDR2: SGDLS and YYNGEE. After removal of 3 bases from V and 2 bases from J, the junction contained 8 bases not matched to a gene. CDR3 length: 16 residues. CDR3: CASSAHRQGLTDTQYF. In DNA, the CDR3 is TGTGCCAGCAGCGCCCACCGACAGGGGCTCACAGATACGCAGTATTTT.

The V call is TRBV4-1, the J call TRBJ1-5; 7 nucleotides align to TRBD1. V was clipped by 0 bases and J by 2 bases; unmatched bases: 1. Germline assignment: CDR1 MGHRA and CDR2 YSYEKL. This CDR3 is built from 15 residues. The CDR3 protein is CASSQDGQGNQPQHF. The CDR3 region has the DNA TGCGCCAGCAGCCAAGATGGACAGGGCAATCAGCCCCAGCATTTT.

The rearrangement joins TRBV6-5 to TRBJ1-1; no clear D. The CDR3 consists of 14 residues. The germline V and J ends were trimmed by 4 bases and 3 bases, with 12 bases remaining between them. Germline V CDR1 and CDR2: MNHEY, SVGAGI. CDR3 protein: CASSSGRSDTEAFF. DNA for the CDR3: TGTGCCAGCAGTTCAGGAAGATCGGACACTGAAGCTTTCTTT.

In this sample, this clone turned up once. V is TRBV3-1 (or the pseudogene TRBV3-2) and J is TRBJ1-4; 8 bases line up with TRBD1. Germline V gene lookup returns CDR1 LGHDT and CDR2 YNNKEL (reference sequence). The CDR3 has 17 residues. V lost 2 bases to trimming and J lost 5 bases; unmatched junction nucleotides: 10. This chain's CDR3 is CASSQSGRGRTNEKLFF. CDR3 sequence (DNA): TGTGCCAGCAGCCAAAGCGGCAGGGGGCGGACGAATGAAAAACTGTTTTTT.

The V gene is TRBV4-1, the J gene TRBJ2-1, with 12 bases lining up with TRBD1. Germline-derived CDR1 and CDR2 are MGHRA and YSYEKL. This CDR3 is built from 18 residues. The ends lost 1 base at V and 10 bases at J; junction bases unmatched: 14. CDR3 sequence reads: CASSQGGLRDRGHDEQFF. The DNA for the CDR3 is TGCGCCAGCAGCCAAGGTGGACTCCGGGACAGGGGGCATGACGAGCAGTTCTTC.

The genes are TRBV3-1 (or the pseudogene TRBV3-2) and TRBJ2-2; 7 nucleotides agree with TRBD2. The junction had 5 bases not matched to a gene; V was cut back by 2 bases and J by 2 bases. Germline V gene lookup returns CDR1 LGHDT and CDR2 YNNKEL (reference sequence). This CDR3 region has 16 residues. The CDR3 here is CASSQIRGDNTGELFF. CDR3 bases: TGTGCCAGCAGCCAAATCCGGGGGGACAACACCGGGGAGCTGTTTTTT.

This clone came up once. The V gene is TRBV18, the J gene TRBJ1-6, with D hard to call. Trimming cost V 2 bases and J 1 base, with 12 bases left between them. The length of the CDR3 is 17 residues. CDR1 and CDR2 from the germline V gene are KGHSH and LQKENI. This CDR3 is CASSPDIPGSYNSPLHF. As DNA, the CDR3 is TGTGCCAGCTCACCAGACATTCCGGGATCCTATAATTCACCCCTCCACTTT.

The V call is TRBV18, the J call TRBJ1-1; D unresolved. There are 14 residues in the CDR3. The germline V gene encodes CDR1 KGHSH and CDR2 LQKENI. V lost 3 bases and J lost 0, with 8 bases in between. CDR3 sequence reads: CASSPSVMNTEAFF. CDR3 bases: TGTGCCAGCTCACCGTCAGTGATGAACACTGAAGCTTTCTTT. Full variable domain (missing parts from reference TRBV18 and TRBJ1-1): NAGVMQNPRHLVRRRGQEARLRCSPMKGHSHVYWYRQLPEEGLKFMVYLQKENIIDESGMPKERFSAEFPKEGPSILRIQQVVRGDSAAYFCASSPSVMNTEAFFGQGTRLTVV.

The V gene is TRBV12-5, the J gene TRBJ2-3, with unresolved D. Germline V lookup: CDR1 LGHNT, CDR2 FRNRAP. The CDR3 extends over 18 amino acids. V was cut by 0 bases and J by 2 bases, with 18 bases left in between. The CDR3 nucleotides are TGTGCTAGTGGTTTGGTAAGATACACCGAACCAGACACAGATACGCAGTATTTT. Encoded protein: CASGLVRYTEPDTDTQYF.

The chain combines TRBV9 with TRBJ1-2, with D maybe TRBD1 (5 bases). Trimming left V 0 bases short and J 0 bases short, with 9 bases between. The CDR3 covers 15 residues. Per the germline V gene, CDR1 is SGDLS and CDR2 is YYNGEE. The CDR3 region has the DNA TGTGCCAGCAGCGTAGGGACAAGCGCTAACTATGGCTACACCTTC. Its protein product is CASSVGTSANYGYTF.

This chain links TRBV5-8 with TRBJ1-1; D not certain. The CDR3 contains 14 residues. Germline-derived CDR1 and CDR2 are SGHTS and YDEGEE. Trimming cost V 2 bases and J 7 bases, with 15 bases left between them. CDR3 protein: CASSFVITPGEAFF. CDR3 nucleotide sequence: TGTGCCAGCAGCTTCGTAATAACACCGGGTGAAGCTTTCTTT.

The rearrangement joins TRBV9 to TRBJ2-1, with a weak D call TRBD2 (5 bases). Germline V gives CDR1 SGDLS, CDR2 YYNGEE. V lost 4 bases and J lost 8, with 19 bases in between. This CDR3 has 15 residues. The CDR3 nucleotides are TGTGCCAGCAGCCCGACCACTTTGCTAGCTCATGAGCAGTTCTTC. This gives the protein CASSPTTLLAHEQFF. The full variable domain, in which reference TRBV9 and TRBJ2-1 provide the parts outside the CDR3, is DSGVTQTPKHLITATGQRVTLRCSPRSGDLSVYWYQQSLDQGLQFLIQYYNGEERAKGNILERFSAQQFPDLHSELNLSSLELGDSALYFCASSPTTLLAHEQFFGPGTRLTVL.

V usage is TRBV27 and J usage is TRBJ1-3; TRBD1 agrees at 10 bases. With 5 bases clipped from V and 8 bases from J, the junction kept 3 bases outside the gene matches. Germline CDR1 reads MNHEY; CDR2 reads SMNVEV (reference sequence). The CDR3 has 13 residues. The CDR3 reads CASSPGQGHTIYF. For the CDR3, the DNA is TGTGCCAGCAGTCCGGGACAGGGGCACACCATATATTTT.

The chain links TRBV2 to TRBJ1-2; TRBD1 agrees at 9 bases. Trimming took 8 bases from V and 3 from J; bases not matched to a gene: 7. This CDR3 region has 14 residues. CDR1 is SNHLY, CDR2 FYNNEI, per germline. The CDR3 bases are TGTGCCAGCTCAAAGGGGGACAGGGACTATGGCTACACCTTC. As protein: CASSKGDRDYGYTF. The full variable domain, rest sourced from reference TRBV2 and TRBJ1-2, is EPEVTQTPSHQVTQMGQEVILRCVPISNHLYFYWYRQILGQKVEFLVSFYNNEISEKSEIFDDQFSVERPDGSNFTLKIRSTKLEDSAMYFCASSKGDRDYGYTFGSGTRLTVV.

V usage is TRBV6-5 and J usage is TRBJ1-1; possible D gene TRBD1, 5 bases. CDR3 size: 13 residues. The V gene's germline CDR1 is MNHEY and CDR2 SVGAGI. V shed 7 bases and J shed 4 bases, with 13 bases lying between them. CDR3 in amino acids: CASKQGGGTEAFF. Here the CDR3 DNA reads TGTGCCAGCAAGCAGGGAGGTGGCACTGAAGCTTTCTTT.

This chain connects TRBV24-1 to TRBJ2-3; 7 bases match TRBD1. Germline V lookup: CDR1 KGHDR, CDR2 SFDVKD. Trimming removed 1 base from V and 1 base from J; junction bases left unmatched: 1. CDR3 length: 15 residues. The CDR3 sequence: CATSDFTGGTDTQYF. In nucleotides, the CDR3 is TGTGCCACCAGTGATTTCACAGGGGGCACAGATACGCAGTATTTT.

V gene TRBV7-9 combines with J gene TRBJ2-1, with D maybe TRBD1 (6 bases). V was shortened by 2 bases and J by 9 bases, with 11 bases between the two germline ends. The CDR3 covers 13 residues. Germline V gives CDR1 SEHNR, CDR2 FQNEAQ (reference sequence). CDR3 bases: TGTGCCAGCAGCTTATCAGGGGTGGGTGAGCAGTTCTTC. Encoded protein: CASSLSGVGEQFF.

This clone has just a few counts. The chain links TRBV5-1 to TRBJ2-5; 8 bases map to TRBD2. The CDR3 loop spans 16 amino acids. V lost 0 bases to trimming and J lost 4 bases; unmatched junction nucleotides: 8. Germline CDR1 is SGHRS and CDR2 is YFSETQ. CDR3 in amino acids: CASSLAGTSVPETQYF. DNA for the CDR3: TGCGCCAGCAGCTTGGCCGGGACTAGTGTCCCAGAGACCCAGTACTTC.

This clone occurred once. The chain recombines TRBV5-1 with TRBJ1-3; D unresolved. The germline V and J ends were trimmed by 1 base and 0 bases, with 8 bases remaining between them. Germline CDR1 reads SGHRS; CDR2 reads YFSETQ. The CDR3 loop spans 15 amino acids. CDR3 sequence (DNA): TGCGCCAGCAGCTTGACACAGAGCTCTGGAAACACCATATATTTT. Translating gives CASSLTQSSGNTIYF.

CDR3 sequence (DNA): TGTGCCAGCGGGTCGGGTAGCGGGGGCTCCTACGAGCAGTACGTC. Translated, it gives CASGSGSGGSYEQYV. The chain has TRBV6-5 and TRBJ2-7; 9 bases fit TRBD2. Germline V CDR1 and CDR2: MNHEY, SVGAGI. There are 15 residues in the CDR3. With 8 bases clipped from V and 0 bases from J, the junction kept 8 bases outside the gene matches.

V is TRBV5-1 and J is TRBJ2-3; TRBD2 matches 9 bases. The CDR3 is made up of 14 amino acids. Germline CDR1 SGHRS, CDR2 YFSETQ. Germline trimming cut 7 bases from V and 2 bases from J; bases unmatched to any gene: 5. The CDR3 here is CASSKREVTDTQYF. The DNA of the CDR3 is TGCGCCAGCTCCAAGCGGGAGGTCACAGATACGCAGTATTTT.

CDR3 DNA: TGCGCCAGCAGCCAAGGATCCGGGGGGGTTCGAGGCTACACCTTC. Translation gives CASSQGSGGVRGYTF. This chain joins TRBV4-1 and TRBJ1-2; a possible D gene is TRBD1 (5 bases). There are 15 residues in the CDR3. Germline lookup yields CDR1 MGHRA and CDR2 YSYEKL. V was pared by 1 base and J by 8 bases, with 17 bases between.

The chain has TRBV12-3 or TRBV12-4 and TRBJ2-3; D perhaps matches TRBD1 (5 bases). The CDR3 sequence is 13 residues long. Deletions cut 5 bases from V and 3 bases from J, with 9 bases between. The CDR3 DNA reads TGTGCCAGCAGTGCCAGGGTAACAGATACGCAGTATTTT. Translated, it gives CASSARVTDTQYF.

This clone was seen once. Because the CDR3 is missing its conserved closing phenylalanine or tryptophan, this is likely a read error. The limits of the CDR3 on the DNA are not certain, so only TCRdb's listed CDR3 is given. The V gene is TRBV12-3 or TRBV12-4, the J gene TRBJ1-2; TRBD1, as called in the table, went unchecked against the DNA. The CDR3 is 11 residues long, counting both termini. CDR3 loop: CASSQPGTINI.

The chain couples TRBV7-9 to TRBJ2-1; 11 nucleotides line up with TRBD2. Germline V CDR1 and CDR2: SEHNR, FQNEAQ (reference sequence). CDR3 length equals 16 residues. V was pared by 5 bases and J by 8 bases, with 11 bases of the junction left unmatched. CDR3 in amino acids: CASSTRLAGLGDEQFF. As DNA, the CDR3 is TGTGCCAGCAGCACACGACTAGCGGGATTGGGGGATGAGCAGTTCTTC. The full variable domain, rest sourced from reference TRBV7-9 and TRBJ2-1, is DTGVSQNPRHKITKRGQNVTFRCDPISEHNRLYWYRQTLGQGPEFLTYFQNEAQLEKSRLLSDRFSAERPKGSFSTLEIQRTEQGDSAMYLCASSTRLAGLGDEQFFGPGTRLTVL.

This chain joins TRBV6-2 or TRBV6-3 and TRBJ2-6; TRBD1 agrees at 8 bases. The CDR3 contains 19 residues. J was trimmed by 0 bases and V by 6 bases; bases with no gene match: 13. Per the germline V gene, CDR1 is MNHEY and CDR2 is SVGEGT. Here the CDR3 reads CASSDMGQAYSSGANVLTF. CDR3 DNA sequence: TGTGCCAGCAGCGATATGGGACAGGCCTACAGCTCTGGGGCCAACGTCCTGACTTTC.

The rearrangement links TRBV5-1 to TRBJ2-5; TRBD1 aligns across 12 bases. With V trimmed by 4 bases and J by 3 bases, 4 bases remained unmatched. CDR1 is SGHRS and CDR2 is YFSETQ in the germline V gene. The CDR3 extends over 15 amino acids. CDR3 in DNA: TGCGCCAGCAGCGGGACAGGGGGCAAGGAAGAGACCCAGTACTTC. This codes for CASSGTGGKEETQYF.